This TCR beta chain was identified during a study of Graves' ophthalmopathy and Graves' hyperthyroidism. Overall study context: The collection of peripheral blood took place at initial diagnosis, before any treatment. Study-wide points: Detected in blood as well were most expanded thyroid clonotypes with frequency above 0.001.

CDR1 is GTSNPN, CDR2 SVGIG, per germline (reference sequence). V trimming: 2 bases; J trimming: 2 bases; junction bases outside the gene matches: 7. The CDR3 totals 17 residues. RNA transcripts were the source from which TCR beta CDR3 regions were amplified. An initial RT-PCR round employing HTBI primers preceded a second-round multiplex PCR. Using its own MiXCR run on the multiplex PCR reads, TCRdb lists one record per CDR3 protein. The profile shows roughly 400,000 distinct CDR3 sequences, 17% of them singletons. This clonotype was seen ten or more times. Its antigen is as yet unknown. The chain is built from TRBV30 and TRBJ2-5, with TRBD2 identical over 14 bases. The clonotype originates from an adult woman with stable Graves' hyperthyroidism. Sequencing was performed on peripheral blood. The CDR3 coding sequence is TGTGCCTGGAGTTCAGGGACTAGCGGGAGAGCTCAAGAGACCCAGTACTTC. It encodes CAWSSGTSGRAQETQYF.